The 13 T cell receptor beta chains below all came from one sample that was sequenced in a study of shared clonotypes between healthy human individuals. Assay: immunoSEQ multiplex PCR; the TCRdb copy retains only in-frame clones and omits some. The table lists 650,000 to 700,000 clones, around 91% of them singletons. What was sequenced was memory CD8+ T cells from PBMCs. Subset reported: CD45RO+ cells pooled with CCR7-negative TemRA cells. Source of these receptors: a young man in good health. Some clones in this sample may be carry-over from other donors' samples.

V is TRBV10-3 and J is TRBJ2-7; 10 bases fit TRBD2. The J segment lost 3 bases and the V segment lost 10 bases, leaving 12 bases of the junction unmatched. The CDR3 has 15 residues. Germline V gene sequence: CDR1 ENHRY, CDR2 SYGVKD. CDR3 nucleotides: TGTGCCAGCCGACATGGGGCTAGCGGGAGCTACGAGCAGTACTTC. Translating it yields CASRHGASGSYEQYF.

The chain couples TRBV5-5 to TRBJ2-7; TRBD1 matches at 7 bases. The CDR3 covers 16 residues. Losses at the gene ends were 4 bases for V and 2 bases for J; bases not matched to a gene: 12. Per the germline V gene, CDR1 is SGHKS and CDR2 is YYEKEE (reference sequence). The CDR3 nucleotides are TGTGCCAGCAGCCCCTACCGGGGACAGCTGACCTACGAGCAGTACTTC. Translation: CASSPYRGQLTYEQYF.

The chain couples TRBV19 to TRBJ1-5; no reliable D call. Looked up from germline, CDR1 is LNHDA and CDR2 is SQIVND (reference sequence). V lost 3 bases and J 0 bases, leaving 9 bases between the germline ends. The CDR3 contains 15 residues. DNA for the CDR3: TGTGCCAGTAGTATGAGGGCCTATAGCAATCAGCCCCAGCATTTT. Residues: CASSMRAYSNQPQHF.

The V and J genes are TRBV11-2 and TRBJ1-1; possible D gene TRBD1, 5 bases. The V and J ends lost 5 bases and 1 base respectively, with 5 bases between them. Germline assignment: CDR1 SGHAT and CDR2 FQNNGV. CDR3 length: 12 amino acids. The CDR3 nucleotides read TGTGCCAGCAGCCAGGGGAACACTGAAGCTTTCTTT. Protein sequence: CASSQGNTEAFF.

The chain is built from TRBV7-8 and TRBJ2-1; D remains ambiguous. Germline CDR1 and CDR2: SGHVS and FQNEAQ. The CDR3 covers 14 residues. V lost 5 bases and J lost 10, with 18 bases in between. For the CDR3, the DNA is TGTGCCAGCAGCCCTGTGGGGATCCTCAACGAGCAGTTCTTC. Its protein is CASSPVGILNEQFF. The whole variable domain, remainder taken from reference TRBV7-8 and TRBJ2-1, is GAGVSQSPRYKVAKRGQDVALRCDPISGHVSLFWYQQALGQGPEFLTYFQNEAQLDKSGLPSDRFFAERPEGSVSTLKIQRTQQEDSAVYLCASSPVGILNEQFFGPGTRLTVL.

J is TRBJ2-1 and V is TRBV7-9, with D unclear. The CDR3 consists of 15 residues. Germline V lookup: CDR1 SEHNR, CDR2 FQNEAQ (reference sequence). V lost 1 base, J lost 5 bases, and 12 bases lay in between. CDR3 loop: CASSLEEEIHNEQFF. The CDR3, as DNA: TGTGCCAGCAGCTTAGAAGAAGAGATCCACAATGAGCAGTTCTTC.

V usage is TRBV27 and J usage is TRBJ1-5; 10 bases line up with TRBD1. Germline-derived CDR1 and CDR2 are MNHEY and SMNVEV (reference sequence). The CDR3 runs to 15 residues. The junction had 3 bases not matched to a gene; V was cut back by 6 bases and J by 1 base. CDR3 loop: CASSQDRGSNQPQHF. Here the CDR3 DNA reads TGTGCCAGCAGCCAGGACAGGGGGAGCAATCAGCCCCAGCATTTT.

The chain employs TRBV14 and TRBJ2-2; the match to TRBD1 covers 10 bases. Germline CDR1 SGHDN, CDR2 FVKESK. Losses at the gene ends were 5 bases for V and 7 bases for J; bases not matched to a gene: 10. This CDR3 has 16 residues. CDR3 in DNA: TGTGCCAGCAGCACCTACAGGGACAGGGGATACGGGGAGCTGTTTTTT. Its protein product is CASSTYRDRGYGELFF.

This sequence joins TRBV7-9 and TRBJ1-1; D is unresolved. Germline loops: CDR1 SEHNR, CDR2 FQNEAQ (reference sequence). The CDR3 runs to 14 residues. Between the trimmed V and J ends, which lost 1 base and 5 bases, there was a span of 11 bases. In nucleotides, the CDR3 is TGTGCCAGCAGCTTAGGGGAGAGAATAACTGAAGCTTTCTTT. This gives the protein CASSLGERITEAFF.

This sequence joins TRBV7-2 and TRBJ2-1, with unresolved D. Germline assignment: CDR1 SGHTA and CDR2 FQGNSA. The CDR3 is 13 amino acids. The V gene lost 0 bases and the J gene lost 8 bases, with 8 bases spanning the gap. The chain's CDR3 is CASSLASRDEQFF. CDR3 in DNA: TGTGCCAGCAGCTTAGCATCCCGCGATGAGCAGTTCTTC.

V gene TRBV7-9 combines with J gene TRBJ1-1; D is ambiguous. Trimming took 3 bases from V and 3 from J, leaving 8 bases between them. This CDR3 region has 13 residues. Germline V lookup: CDR1 SEHNR, CDR2 FQNEAQ (reference sequence). Written as DNA, the CDR3 is TGTGCCAGCAGCTTGGGGTTCTACACTGAAGCTTTCTTT. Protein product: CASSLGFYTEAFF.

The gene calls are TRBV7-2 and TRBJ2-3; 12 bases line up with TRBD2. The CDR3 sequence is 16 residues long. Unmatched junction bases numbered 11, after V lost 7 bases and J lost 6 bases. The germline V gene has CDR1 SGHTA and CDR2 FQGNSA. CDR3 residues: CASTPVGLAGRDTQYF. DNA of the CDR3: TGTGCCAGCACCCCGGTAGGACTAGCGGGGAGGGATACGCAGTATTTT. Using reference TRBV7-2 and TRBJ2-3 for the parts outside the CDR3, the full variable domain is GAGVSQSPSNKVTEKGKDVELRCDPISGHTALYWYRQSLGQGLEFLIYFQGNSAPDKSGLPSDRFSAERTGGSVSTLTIQRTQQEDSAVYLCASTPVGLAGRDTQYFGPGTRLTVL.

The chain joins TRBV27 to TRBJ1-1; TRBD1 might be the D (5 bases). The V gene lost 4 bases and the J gene lost 1 base, with 7 bases spanning the gap. Germline V gene data show CDR1 as MNHEY and CDR2 as SMNVEV (reference sequence). This CDR3 comprises 13 residues. The CDR3 spells CASSWDGNTEAFF. The CDR3 DNA reads TGTGCCAGCAGTTGGGACGGGAACACTGAAGCTTTCTTT.